This T cell receptor (beta chain) was recorded in a study of blood T cell repertoires in COVID-19. At the level of the study: Samples taken during acute and convalescent COVID-19 were collected in the United States, Italy and Spain. Nucleic acid was either cDNA or gDNA, and it came from T cells, B-cell-depleted T cells, or PBMCs.

In Seattle, patients joined the study during active infection and were tracked longitudinally. Some clones are missing from TCRdb's copy, which holds only in-frame ones; the method was immunoSEQ multiplex PCR. The table has about 200,000 clones, roughly 90% seen once. The germline gives CDR1 MNHEY, CDR2 SMNVEV (reference sequence). The CDR3 is made up of 17 amino acids. The ends were cut back, 5 bases at V and 3 bases at J, with 20 bases in the middle. The sequencing sample was made of peripheral blood. This receptor was obtained from a man in his forties or fifties with COVID-19, enrolled during active disease. The V call is TRBV27, the J call TRBJ1-5, with D unresolved. CDR3 sequence reads: CASSKLISQVDNQPQHF. The CDR3 nucleotides are TGTGCCAGCAGTAAGTTGATTTCGCAGGTCGACAATCAGCCCCAGCATTTT.